This TCR beta chain was recorded in a study of T-cell reconstitution after alpha-beta-depleted transplantation in children (dated by TCRdb to the mid-2010s). Background for the entire study: T-cell immune reconstitution after TCRalphabeta/CD19-depleted allogeneic hematopoietic cell transplantation in children was quantitatively tracked in the study by means of TCR repertoire profiling.

CDR1 and CDR2, looked up from the germline V gene, are SGHTA and FQGNSA. Trimming takes 2 bases off V and 2 bases off J; junction bases not matched to a gene: 4. Inclusive of the bounding cysteine and phenylalanine, the CDR3 is 16 residues long. The retained sequence is limited to the CDR3, 48 bases, with the frame set at the first base. The treatment or condition label of this sample denotes: allogeneic hematopoietic cell transplantation with graft depleted of TCRalphabeta T cells and CD19 B cells. TCRalphabeta/CD19-depleted allogeneic hematopoietic cell grafts were given to the transplant recipients, all of whom were children. This clonotype was detected many times. There is no known antigen for this receptor. Base qualities are not recorded, but no much larger clone differs from it by a single base. Summary of the overall study and its limitations: Over subsequent months, a decline in hyperexpanded clone frequencies was noted, and after one year, T-cell counts and TCRbeta diversity were mostly ascribed to newly produced T cells. In some patients, the high TCRbeta diversity seen at day 60 was put down to recipient T cells and intrathymic progenitors that had survived conditioning. The apparently early alphabetaT-cell count recovery about two months after transplant was reportedly dependent on only several hundred rapidly expanded clones derived from non-depleted graft cells.

Libraries came from PCR. Sequencing instrument: Illumina HiSeq 2500. TCR libraries were prepared with molecular barcoding, using unique molecular identifiers to normalize TCRbeta repertoire quantification. TCRdb handled the public reads itself, with Q25 trimming in fastp and clone calling in MiXCR, and kept productive beta chains. CDR3 protein sequences are deduplicated, and each keeps its most common genes and DNA. The sample contains around 580,000 distinct CDR3 sequences, around 23% of them found a single time. The ten biggest clones cover approximately 14% of the sample. The sample here was PBMCs, mostly from graft donor cells, taken 360 days after TCRalphabeta/CD19-depleted stem cell transplant. This TCR came from a boy in the first two years of life who had a stem cell transplant for acute myeloid leukemia, so the T cells may come from the graft donor. The V and J segments used are TRBV7-2 and TRBJ2-3, and 10 junction bases match TRBD2. The DNA sequence is TGTGCCAGCAGCTTATTGGGACTAGCGCACACAGATACGCAGTATTTT. This translates into CASSLLGLAHTDTQYF.